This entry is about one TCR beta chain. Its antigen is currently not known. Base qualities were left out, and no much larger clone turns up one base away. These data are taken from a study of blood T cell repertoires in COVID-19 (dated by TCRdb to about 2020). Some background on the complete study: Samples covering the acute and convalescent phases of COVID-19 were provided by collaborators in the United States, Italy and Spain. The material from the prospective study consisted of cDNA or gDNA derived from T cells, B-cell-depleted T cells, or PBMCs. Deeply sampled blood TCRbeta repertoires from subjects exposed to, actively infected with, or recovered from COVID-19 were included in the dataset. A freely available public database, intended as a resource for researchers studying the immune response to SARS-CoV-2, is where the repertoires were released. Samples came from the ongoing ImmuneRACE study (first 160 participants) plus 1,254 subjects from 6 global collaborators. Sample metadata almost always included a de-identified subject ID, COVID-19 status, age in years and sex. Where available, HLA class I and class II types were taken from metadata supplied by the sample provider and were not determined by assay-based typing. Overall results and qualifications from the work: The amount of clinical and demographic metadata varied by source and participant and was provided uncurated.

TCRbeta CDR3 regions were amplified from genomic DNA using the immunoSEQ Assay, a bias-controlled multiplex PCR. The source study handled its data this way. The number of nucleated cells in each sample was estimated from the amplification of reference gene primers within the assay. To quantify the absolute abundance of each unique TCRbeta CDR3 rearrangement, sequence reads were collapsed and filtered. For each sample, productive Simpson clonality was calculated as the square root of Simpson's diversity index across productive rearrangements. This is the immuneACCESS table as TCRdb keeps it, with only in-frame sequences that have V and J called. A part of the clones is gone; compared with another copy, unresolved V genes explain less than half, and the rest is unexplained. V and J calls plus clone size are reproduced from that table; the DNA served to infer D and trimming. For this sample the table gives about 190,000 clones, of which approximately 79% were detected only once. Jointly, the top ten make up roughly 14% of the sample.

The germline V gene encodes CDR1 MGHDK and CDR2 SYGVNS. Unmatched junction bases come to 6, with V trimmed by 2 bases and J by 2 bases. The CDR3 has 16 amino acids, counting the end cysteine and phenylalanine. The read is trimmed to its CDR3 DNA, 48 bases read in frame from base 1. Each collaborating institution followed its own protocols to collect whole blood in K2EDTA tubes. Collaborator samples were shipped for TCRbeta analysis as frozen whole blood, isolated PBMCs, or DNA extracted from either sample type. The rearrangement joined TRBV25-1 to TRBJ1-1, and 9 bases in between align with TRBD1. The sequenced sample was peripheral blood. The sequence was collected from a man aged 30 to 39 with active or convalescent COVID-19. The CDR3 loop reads CASSETLTGGNTEAFF. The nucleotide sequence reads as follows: TGTGCCAGCAGTGAAACCCTCACAGGGGGCAACACTGAAGCTTTCTTT. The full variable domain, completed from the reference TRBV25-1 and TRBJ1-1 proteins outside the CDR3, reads EADIYQTPRYLVIGTGKKITLECSQTMGHDKMYWYQQDPGMELHLIHYSYGVNSTEKGDLSSESTVSRIRTEHFPLTLESARPSHTSQYLCASSETLTGGNTEAFFGQGTRLTVV.